The present T cell receptor beta chain was sequenced within a study of T cell responses to AZD1222 COVID-19 vaccine (dated by TCRdb to 2020 to 2023). About the full investigation: AZD1222 recipients with second doses at about 4 weeks or about 12 weeks were pooled, because spike-specific TCR depth and breadth did not differ between schedules. TCR sequencing was performed for approximately 240 trial participants, of whom about 210 were given two doses of AZD1222 and around 25 were given two doses of MenACWY control vaccine. Trial participants were enrolled into age subgroups of 18-55, 56-69 and 70-plus years, which contained around 150, 29 and 61 TCR-sequenced participants, respectively. General conclusions and limits of the study: The whole spike protein was spanned by vaccine-associated CD4 TCRs, and dominant responses were seen in regions 160-218 and 743-854. The 56-69-year group was small, and its depth increase did not reach significance, likely because of low power. After two AZD1222 doses, spike-specific TCR breadth and depth were significantly higher than at day 0 and than in MenACWY recipients. Because no samples from the day 14 peak response were available, repertoires could be characterized only after the peak T cell response. Only 5 to 7 AZD1222 recipients were SARS-CoV-2 seropositive at baseline, limiting conclusions about previously exposed vaccinees. Reportedly, almost half of the unique spike-specific TCRs recognized epitopes lying outside the regions that are mutated in the B.1.351 and B.1.1.7 variants. Participants were mostly white British and included more females than males, and it was suggested by the authors that clonal diversity may have been underestimated.

The CDR3 regions of human TCRbeta chains were subjected to immunosequencing. On the study's bioinformatics: Repertoire TCRs were matched against a reference library of SARS-CoV-2-specific TCRs generated with the MIRA antigen-specificity platform. Breadth meant the fraction of unique TCRs that were SARS-CoV-2-associated, whereas depth meant the fraction of total T cells that were SARS-CoV-2-associated. Using the MIRA data, each spike-specific TCR was mapped to the spike region that the TCR reacts to and placed in a CD4 or CD8 class. Log10-transformed breadth and depth values were compared by one-way ANOVA with Sidak's multiple comparisons tests. TCRdb re-hosts the immuneACCESS table, in-frame sequences only. Its copies lack some clones; in the studies checked, an unresolved V gene accounts for under half of them, and the cause for the rest is not known. D and trimming were read from the DNA, whereas the V and J calls and clone size are those reported in that table. The sample contains tens of thousands of clones, approximately 90% of them found a single time. The ten most abundant clones make up under 35% of the sample.

Via the germline V gene, CDR1 is SGHDN and CDR2 FVKESK. V lost 5 bases and J lost 3 bases, and the count of bases not matched to a germline gene is 5. The CDR3 starts with the cysteine, ends with the phenylalanine, and has 15 residues. Here the CDR3 DNA is all that survives: 45 bases in frame from base 1. What the time point label conveys for this sample: baseline before first vaccination. Vaccinee samples came from UK trials COV001 and COV002, including a single-blind randomized controlled phase 2/3 trial of AZD1222 (ChAdOx1 nCoV-19) in healthy adults. For TCRbeta chain sequencing, PBMC samples from trial participants were taken at day 0 and at day 28 after the second dose. In regard to this clone: Its antigen is unknown. Per-base quality was not reported, and no clone a single base away is much larger than it.

The chain is made from TRBV14 and TRBJ2-1, and TRBD2 aligns with 9 junction nucleotides. Sample: peripheral blood, taken on day 0 of AZD1222 vaccination. This receptor was obtained from an adult in good health. The CDR3 region: CASSELAGLYNEQFF. The DNA reads as follows: TGTGCCAGCAGCGAACTAGCGGGCCTCTACAATGAGCAGTTCTTC.